Each of the 29 T cell receptor beta chains below was sequenced from the same sample in a study of CD8 T cells in ankylosing spondylitis. Overall study findings and caveats: A motif in TCR beta, a set of under ten highly homologous variants, appeared characteristic of ankylosing spondylitis blood.

What these receptors recognize is not known. TCRdb re-called the 5' RACE reads with MiXCR, one entry per CDR3 protein. The profile shows about 700,000 distinct CDR3 sequences, around a fifth of them singletons. The sequencing sample was made of blood, either unsorted or a sorted T cell fraction (not recorded which). The receptors come from a male donor with ankylosing spondylitis.

At least ten counts were recorded for this clonotype. The V call is TRBV12-3 or TRBV12-4, the J call TRBJ1-6; 8 nucleotides agree with TRBD1. The V segment lost 6 bases and the J segment 2 bases; nucleotides outside the gene matches: 6. This CDR3 is built from 16 residues. For the CDR3, the DNA is TGTGCCAGCAGAAGGACAGGGAACGCCTATAATTCACCCCTCCACTTT. Translating it yields CASRRTGNAYNSPLHF.

V is TRBV24-1 and J is TRBJ2-1; 8 bases line up with TRBD1. Germline V gene sequence: CDR1 KGHDR, CDR2 SFDVKD. This CDR3 is built from 17 residues. V lost 3 bases and J lost 5; bases outside the gene matches: 11. The CDR3 DNA reads as TGTGCCACCAGTGATCCGGCCACAGGGGGGATGAACAATGAGCAGTTCTTC. Translating gives CATSDPATGGMNNEQFF.

This clonotype has just a few counts. The chain combines TRBV12-3 or TRBV12-4 with TRBJ2-1, with D possibly TRBD1 on 5 matching bases. The CDR3 has 14 amino acids. Trimming stripped 10 bases from V and 8 bases from J, with 21 bases between. The CDR3 protein is CATKGLELSDEQFF. The CDR3 DNA follows: TGTGCCACCAAGGGGCTAGAGCTTTCGGATGAGCAGTTCTTC.

This sequence joins TRBV20-1 and TRBJ1-1; no reliable D call. Germline V lookup: CDR1 DFQATT, CDR2 SNEGSKA (reference sequence). CDR3 length: 12 residues. The V end was cut by 5 bases, the J end by 1 base, with 8 bases between. CDR3 coding DNA: TGCAGTGCTTCGGGCCGGAACACTGAAGCTTTCTTT. Translating gives CSASGRNTEAFF.

The V and J genes are TRBV6-2 or TRBV6-3 and TRBJ2-7; D gene uncertain. This CDR3 spans 13 amino acids. Germline V CDR1 and CDR2: MNHEY, SVGEGT. The V end lost 2 bases, the J end lost 3 bases, and 8 bases lay between the germline ends. This CDR3 is CASSYELFYEQYF. The CDR3 DNA reads TGTGCCAGCAGTTACGAACTGTTCTACGAGCAGTACTTC.

Only a few counts were recorded for this clonotype. This chain links TRBV3-1 with TRBJ1-1; TRBD1 matches at 8 bases. V lost 1 base to trimming and J lost 3 bases; unmatched junction nucleotides: 4. The CDR3 runs to 15 residues. Germline V gene sequence: CDR1 LGHDT, CDR2 YNNKEL (reference sequence). The CDR3 nucleotides read TGTGCCAGCAGCCAAGCCCCGACAGGGGACACTGAAGCTTTCTTT. Protein: CASSQAPTGDTEAFF. Looking up the rest from reference TRBV3-1 and TRBJ1-1 gives the full variable domain: DTAVSQTPKYLVTQMGNDKSIKCEQNLGHDTMYWYKQDSKKFLKIMFSYNNKELIINETVPNRFSPKSPDKAHLNLHINSLELGDSAVYFCASSQAPTGDTEAFFGQGTRLTVV.

V is TRBV29-1 and J is TRBJ1-4; unclear D gene. V dropped 4 bases and J dropped 6 bases, with 12 bases sitting between them. The CDR3 runs to 13 residues. Germline lookup yields CDR1 SQVTM and CDR2 ANQGSEA. The CDR3 DNA reads as TGCAGCGTTGCCAGGTCTTTAGATGAAAAACTGTTTTTT. Translated, it gives CSVARSLDEKLFF.

This clonotype was detected ten times or more. The chain joins TRBV29-1 to TRBJ2-7; 11 nucleotides match TRBD2. V shed 6 bases and J 3 bases; nucleotides not matched to a gene: 7. Germline V gives CDR1 SQVTM, CDR2 ANQGSEA. This CDR3 is built from 14 residues. The CDR3, as DNA: TGCAGCGTCCGGACCGGGACTAGCGGCTACGAGCAGTACTTC. Protein: CSVRTGTSGYEQYF.

The chain links TRBV20-1 to TRBJ2-7; tentative D call: TRBD2 (5 bases). The germline CDR1 and CDR2 sequences are DFQATT and SNEGSKA (reference sequence). The germline V and J ends were trimmed by 3 bases and 4 bases, with 10 bases remaining between them. The length of the CDR3 is 12 residues. The CDR3 nucleotides read TGCAGTGCTAGGACCGACTATTACGAGCAGTACTTC. Translating gives CSARTDYYEQYF.

The chain is built from TRBV6-5 and TRBJ1-5, with D unresolved. CDR1 and CDR2 from the germline V gene are MNHEY and SVGAGI. Trimming took 0 bases from V and 0 from J, leaving 9 bases between them. The CDR3 runs 16 residues. The chain's CDR3 is CASSYSSPYSNQPQHF. In DNA form, the CDR3 reads TGTGCCAGCAGTTACTCGTCTCCTTATAGCAATCAGCCCCAGCATTTT.

The chain combines TRBV15 with TRBJ2-2; D remains ambiguous. V was pared by 5 bases and J by 3 bases, with 10 bases between. CDR1 is LNHNV, CDR2 YYDKDF, per germline (reference sequence). This CDR3 is 14 amino acids long. Here the CDR3 reads CATSELADTGELFF. The CDR3 region has the DNA TGTGCCACCAGCGAGTTAGCAGACACCGGGGAGCTGTTTTTT.

This clonotype was detected only a few times. V usage is TRBV25-1 and J usage is TRBJ1-5, with a tentative D call TRBD1 (5 bases). V shed 1 base and J shed 4 bases, with 8 bases lying between them. In germline, CDR1 is MGHDK, CDR2 SYGVNS. The CDR3 loop spans 14 amino acids. This chain's CDR3 is CASSESGNNQPQHF. CDR3 coding DNA: TGTGCCAGCAGTGAATCAGGGAATAATCAGCCCCAGCATTTT.

There are a few counts of this clonotype. The chain joins TRBV6-1 to TRBJ2-3; tentatively, D is TRBD1 or TRBD2 (7 bases each). Germline CDR1 MNHNS, CDR2 SASEGT. The CDR3 runs to 14 residues. V was shortened by 5 bases and J by 6 bases, with 15 bases between the two germline ends. In nucleotides, the CDR3 is TGTGCCAGCAGTCGTAACAGGGGAGGGGATACGCAGTATTTT. Translation gives CASSRNRGGDTQYF.

Many counts were recorded for this clonotype. The V gene is TRBV5-1, the J gene TRBJ2-7; 7 positions match TRBD1. The CDR3 sequence is 16 residues long. Trimming took 3 bases from V and 3 from J; bases not matched to a gene: 12. Per germline, CDR1 SGHRS and CDR2 YFSETQ. The CDR3 DNA reads as TGCGCCAGCAGCTCTACAACCGGGACAGCTAACTACGAGCAGTACTTC. Translated, it gives CASSSTTGTANYEQYF.

This clonotype occurred many times. This chain connects TRBV12-3 or TRBV12-4 to TRBJ2-2, with D perhaps TRBD1 (6 bases). CDR3 length: 15 amino acids. V was clipped by 6 bases and J by 3 bases, with 14 bases between them. CDR3 loop: CASSLVDSYTGELFF. The CDR3, as DNA: TGTGCCAGCAGCCTGGTGGACAGCTACACCGGGGAGCTGTTTTTT.

A few counts support this clonotype. The CDR3 loop is CASRSPGGGEPDTQYF. CDR3 in DNA: TGTGCCAGCAGATCACCGGGCGGGGGGGAACCAGATACGCAGTATTTT. The chain has TRBV12-3 or TRBV12-4 and TRBJ2-3; 9 bases fit TRBD2. This CDR3 is built from 16 residues. V was clipped by 6 bases and J by 4 bases; unmatched bases: 11.

This clonotype was counted only a few times. The chain joins TRBV10-2 to TRBJ2-7; 12 bases are a match to TRBD2. The germline CDR1 and CDR2 sequences are WSHSY and SAAADI. This CDR3 is 16 amino acids long. V lost 4 bases and J lost 5; bases outside the gene matches: 9. The CDR3, as DNA: TGCGCCAGCAGTGCAACCCGACTAGCGGGAGTAGACGAGCAGTACTTC. Protein: CASSATRLAGVDEQYF.

The chain recombines TRBV7-9 with TRBJ1-1, with 8 positions matching TRBD1. This CDR3 region has 13 residues. The junction had 5 bases not matched to a gene; V was cut back by 5 bases and J by 6 bases. The germline V gene has CDR1 SEHNR and CDR2 FQNEAQ (reference sequence). The CDR3 region has the DNA TGTGCCAGCAGCCAGGACAGGGCCGCTGAAGCTTTCTTT. Its protein product is CASSQDRAAEAFF.

The chain links TRBV5-5 to TRBJ2-1, with TRBD2 matching over 8 bases. Germline-derived CDR1 and CDR2 are SGHKS and YYEKEE (reference sequence). V trimming: 4 bases; J trimming: 2 bases; junction bases outside the gene matches: 8. This CDR3 comprises 16 residues. CDR3 DNA sequence: TGTGCCAGCAGCCAAGACGGCGGGAGGACCTACAATGAGCAGTTCTTC. Its protein is CASSQDGGRTYNEQFF.

This clonotype was picked up a small number of times. The rearrangement links TRBV28 to TRBJ2-7, with D unclear. Germline V gives CDR1 MDHEN, CDR2 SYDVKM. The CDR3 sequence is 13 residues long. The V gene lost 1 base and the J gene lost 2 bases, with 6 bases spanning the gap. The chain's CDR3 is CASSLSLPYEQYF. The CDR3 bases are TGTGCCAGCAGTTTATCCCTGCCCTACGAGCAGTACTTC.

The V call is TRBV4-3, the J call TRBJ2-2; a weak D match, TRBD1 (7 bases). Trimming took 0 bases from V and 4 from J, leaving 18 bases between them. This CDR3 has 18 amino acids. Germline CDR1 LGHNA, CDR2 YSLEER. For the CDR3, the DNA is TGCGCCAGCAGCCAAGACTGGGGGGCACAGGGGAGCACCGGGGAGCTGTTTTTT. Protein sequence: CASSQDWGAQGSTGELFF.

The table lists this clonotype with a few counts. The rearrangement joins TRBV12-3 or TRBV12-4 to TRBJ2-7; 8 nucleotides line up with TRBD1. This CDR3 has 15 amino acids. V was pared by 5 bases and J by 0 bases, with 6 bases of the junction left unmatched. CDR3 DNA sequence: TGTGCCAGCAGTCCCCGGGACAGGCCCTCCTACGAGCAGTACTTC. Its protein is CASSPRDRPSYEQYF.

The chain is built from TRBV7-2 and TRBJ2-7; the D gene is possibly TRBD1 (7 bases). Germline CDR1 SGHTA, CDR2 FQGNSA. The length of the CDR3 is 14 residues. V was clipped by 5 bases and J by 12 bases, with 23 bases between them. CDR3 amino acids: CASSEGAGRDRRYF. CDR3 coding DNA: TGTGCCAGCAGCGAGGGGGCGGGACGAGATCGTCGGTACTTC.

This clonotype has at least ten counts. This chain joins TRBV12-3 or TRBV12-4 and TRBJ1-2; TRBD1 might be the D (5 bases). The CDR3 totals 12 residues. The V and J ends lost 7 bases and 6 bases respectively, with 12 bases between them. The CDR3 DNA is TGTGCCAGCACCGACAGCCGACATGGCTACACCTTC. Translating it yields CASTDSRHGYTF.

This clonotype was picked up a small number of times. The V call is TRBV7-7, the J call TRBJ2-5; no firm D call. Germline values: CDR1 SSHAT, CDR2 FNYEAQ (reference sequence). This CDR3 is built from 15 residues. The V end lost 1 base, the J end lost 3 bases, and 12 bases lay between the germline ends. The CDR3 DNA is TGTGCCAGCAGCTTAGTGGGGTTCGGAGAAGAGACCCAGTACTTC. Its protein product is CASSLVGFGEETQYF.

This sequence joins TRBV2 and TRBJ2-7, with TRBD2 matching over 8 bases. Germline CDR1 reads SNHLY; CDR2 reads FYNNEI. This CDR3 is built from 17 residues. Trimming removed 2 bases from V and 4 bases from J; junction bases left unmatched: 13. CDR3 DNA: TGTGCCAGCAGTGAATTCTGGGCGGGGGGTTTCTGGTACGAGCAGTACTTC. This translates into CASSEFWAGGFWYEQYF.

J is TRBJ2-1 and V is TRBV7-2, with 8 bases fitting TRBD2. V lost 5 bases to trimming and J lost 3 bases; unmatched junction nucleotides: 9. The CDR3 spans 16 residues. The V gene's germline CDR1 is SGHTA and CDR2 FQGNSA. CDR3 nucleotide sequence: TGTGCCAGCAGCCCCAGGAGCGGGGGCCTCTACAATGAGCAGTTCTTC. It is translated as CASSPRSGGLYNEQFF.

The genes are TRBV12-3 or TRBV12-4 and TRBJ1-2; D not resolved. V was pared by 1 base and J by 4 bases, with 10 bases between. The CDR3 is made up of 14 amino acids. DNA for the CDR3: TGTGCCAGCAGTTTAGGGATGGTTTTCTATGGCTACACCTTC. Translated, it gives CASSLGMVFYGYTF.

The chain recombines TRBV7-3 with TRBJ1-1; D remains unclear. CDR3 length: 14 amino acids. V was shortened by 5 bases and J by 1 base, with 11 bases between the two germline ends. The V gene's germline CDR1 is SGHTA and CDR2 FQGTGA. CDR3: CASSPLTANTEAFF. The CDR3 nucleotides are TGTGCCAGCAGCCCTTTGACGGCGAACACTGAAGCTTTCTTT.